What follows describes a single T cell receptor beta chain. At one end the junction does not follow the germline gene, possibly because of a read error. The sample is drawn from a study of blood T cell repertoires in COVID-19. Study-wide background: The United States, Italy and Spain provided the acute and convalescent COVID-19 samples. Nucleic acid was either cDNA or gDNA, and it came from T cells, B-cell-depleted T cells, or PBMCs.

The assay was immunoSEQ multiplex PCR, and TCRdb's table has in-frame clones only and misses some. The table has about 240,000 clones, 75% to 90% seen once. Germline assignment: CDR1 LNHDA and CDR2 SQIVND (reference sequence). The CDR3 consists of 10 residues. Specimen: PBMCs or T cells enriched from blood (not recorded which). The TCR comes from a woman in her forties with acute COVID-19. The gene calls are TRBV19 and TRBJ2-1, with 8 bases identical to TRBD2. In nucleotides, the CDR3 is TGTGCCAGTAGTCCCCCGGGGGGGATCTTC. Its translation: CASSPPGGIF.